These 23 T cell receptor beta chains came from one sample sequenced in a study of T cells after yellow fever vaccination. TCRdb re-derived calls from the 5' RACE reads in MiXCR, one entry per CDR3 protein. Among about 330,000 distinct CDR3 sequences listed, around 7% were seen once. The sequences come from PBMCs, collected approximately 40 days after the first yellow fever vaccination. These receptors all come from a man younger than 30 who received the YFV17D yellow fever vaccine.

This clonotype was seen at least ten times. The chain combines TRBV27 with TRBJ2-1, with 8 bases identical to TRBD2. The CDR3 totals 12 residues. Germline CDR1 is MNHEY and CDR2 is SMNVEV (reference sequence). The V segment lost 8 bases and the J segment 6 bases; nucleotides outside the gene matches: 3. DNA of the CDR3: TGTGCCAGCTCCGGGGGGGGCAATGAGCAGTTCTTC. The encoded protein is CASSGGGNEQFF.

This chain joins TRBV7-2 and TRBJ2-3, with D tentatively TRBD2 (5 bases). CDR1 SGHTA and CDR2 FQGNSA come from the germline V gene. V gave up 3 bases and J gave up 1 base, with 8 bases separating them. The CDR3 has 14 residues. CDR3: CASSFGRGTDTQYF. In DNA, the CDR3 is TGTGCCAGCAGCTTCGGGCGGGGCACAGATACGCAGTATTTT.

This clonotype was recorded many times. The chain couples TRBV7-2 to TRBJ2-1, with D unresolved. This CDR3 has 15 amino acids. CDR1 is SGHTA, CDR2 FQGNSA, per germline. Trimming took 7 bases from V and 0 from J, leaving 13 bases between them. The chain's CDR3 is CASKPTLSSYNEQFF. The CDR3 bases are TGTGCCAGCAAACCCACTCTCAGCTCCTACAATGAGCAGTTCTTC. The whole variable domain, filled in from reference TRBV7-2 and TRBJ2-1, reads GAGVSQSPSNKVTEKGKDVELRCDPISGHTALYWYRQSLGQGLEFLIYFQGNSAPDKSGLPSDRFSAERTGGSVSTLTIQRTQQEDSAVYLCASKPTLSSYNEQFFGPGTRLTVL.

V and J are TRBV19 and TRBJ1-5, with unresolved D. The CDR3 is 13 amino acids. V was trimmed by 3 bases and J by 3 bases, leaving 6 bases between them. Per germline, CDR1 LNHDA and CDR2 SQIVND (reference sequence). CDR3 in amino acids: CASSIGNNQPQHF. CDR3 DNA sequence: TGTGCCAGTAGTATCGGAAACAATCAGCCCCAGCATTTT.

This clonotype was found a few times. The gene calls are TRBV2 and TRBJ2-2; D is ambiguous. The CDR3 is made up of 14 amino acids. With 8 bases removed from V and 0 bases from J, the gap between germline ends came to 10 bases. Germline lookup yields CDR1 SNHLY and CDR2 FYNNEI. CDR3 in amino acids: CASLRAANTGELFF. The CDR3 region has the DNA TGTGCCAGCCTGCGCGCGGCGAACACCGGGGAGCTGTTTTTT.

This clonotype was seen more than once but under ten times. The chain is built from TRBV7-2 and TRBJ2-1; TRBD2 might be the D (5 bases). Trimming removed 5 bases from V and 7 bases from J, with 9 bases in between. This CDR3 contains 12 residues. The germline gives CDR1 SGHTA, CDR2 FQGNSA. CDR3 nucleotide sequence: TGTGCCAGCAGCGGACCGGGGAATGAGCAGTTCTTC. Amino acid sequence: CASSGPGNEQFF.

The rearrangement uses TRBV6-1 and TRBJ2-1; possibly TRBD2 for D (6 bases). CDR3 size: 15 residues. Germline loops: CDR1 MNHNS, CDR2 SASEGT. Trimming stripped 1 base from V and 6 bases from J, with 13 bases between. CDR3 region: CASSEGLALINEQFF. Here the CDR3 DNA reads TGTGCCAGCAGTGAAGGGCTAGCGCTTATCAATGAGCAGTTCTTC.

This clonotype has at least ten counts. J is TRBJ1-1 and V is TRBV7-2; D is uncertain. Germline CDR1 and CDR2: SGHTA and FQGNSA. V was pared by 5 bases and J by 1 base, with 8 bases between. The CDR3 runs 13 residues. CDR3 nucleotide sequence: TGTGCCAGCAGCGCCCTCAGGAACACTGAAGCTTTCTTT. Amino acids: CASSALRNTEAFF.

This clonotype has a handful of counts. The chain recombines TRBV19 with TRBJ2-2; TRBD1 is a possible D gene (6 bases). The V gene lost 3 bases and the J gene lost 6 bases, with 11 bases spanning the gap. Germline CDR1 LNHDA, CDR2 SQIVND (reference sequence). The CDR3 loop spans 14 amino acids. CDR3 sequence: CASSMLGAAGELFF. CDR3 bases: TGTGCCAGTAGTATGTTGGGGGCGGCCGGGGAGCTGTTTTTT.

Only a few counts were recorded for this clonotype. This chain uses TRBV6-5 with TRBJ1-2, with 12 nucleotides matching TRBD1. The CDR3 contains 18 residues. Trimming cost V 2 bases and J 3 bases; bases outside gene matches: 10. Germline V gene sequence: CDR1 MNHEY, CDR2 SVGAGI. Written as DNA, the CDR3 is TGTGCCAGCAGTTACCAACCGGGACAGGGGGCCTCATACTATGGCTACACCTTC. Residues: CASSYQPGQGASYYGYTF.

Ten or more counts support this clonotype. The gene calls are TRBV6-1 and TRBJ1-3, with D unclear. The germline CDR1 and CDR2 sequences are MNHNS and SASEGT. Trimming took off 1 base at V and 0 bases at J, with 7 bases between the two ends. The CDR3 loop spans 15 amino acids. The CDR3: CASSEGWGSGNTIYF. In DNA, the CDR3 is TGTGCCAGCAGTGAAGGGTGGGGCTCTGGAAACACCATATATTTT.

This sequence joins TRBV5-4 and TRBJ2-5; D may be TRBD1 (5 bases). The CDR3 runs to 14 residues. The V end was cut by 0 bases, the J end by 4 bases, with 10 bases between. CDR1 is SGHNT, CDR2 YYREEE, per germline (reference sequence). The CDR3 DNA reads TGTGCCAGCAGCTTGGCAGGGTCGGTAGAGACCCAGTACTTC. Its protein is CASSLAGSVETQYF.

In this sample, this clonotype turned up a few times. The chain has TRBV29-1 and TRBJ1-2, with 9 bases fitting TRBD1. J lost 7 bases, V lost 4 bases, and 7 bases had no gene match. This CDR3 region has 13 residues. Germline CDR1 reads SQVTM; CDR2 reads ANQGSEA. CDR3 bases: TGCAGCGTTGGGGAACAGGGGGCAGGTGGCTACACCTTC. This translates into CSVGEQGAGGYTF.

The sample holds a few counts of this clonotype. DNA for the CDR3: TGTGCCAGCAGTTACCTCCGGACAGGTCTCAACTATGGCTACACCTTC. Encoded protein: CASSYLRTGLNYGYTF. The chain uses TRBV6-5 and TRBJ1-2; 7 bases match TRBD1. Germline assignment: CDR1 MNHEY and CDR2 SVGAGI. J gave up 2 bases and V 2 bases, and 8 bases lay outside the gene matches. The CDR3 has 16 amino acids.

This clonotype has a handful of counts. The chain links TRBV5-6 to TRBJ1-1, with D possibly TRBD1 on 5 matching bases. The germline CDR1 and CDR2 sequences are SGHDT and YYEEEE. The V end lost 0 bases, the J end lost 13 bases, and 16 bases lay between the germline ends. The CDR3 consists of 13 residues. CDR3 coding DNA: TGTGCCAGCAGCTTGGCCGGGCCGGGCGGGGGTTTCTTT. Translated, it gives CASSLAGPGGGFF.

This clonotype was counted at least ten times. This sequence joins TRBV5-1 and TRBJ2-7; D could derive from TRBD1 or TRBD2 (5 bases each). The CDR3 has 17 residues. V was shortened by 0 bases and J by 7 bases, with 23 bases between the two germline ends. Germline values: CDR1 SGHRS, CDR2 YFSETQ. CDR3 region: CASSLGQLGDVVGEQYV. The DNA of the CDR3 is TGCGCCAGCAGCTTGGGGCAGCTGGGGGACGTCGTTGGGGAGCAGTACGTC.

Ten or more counts support this clonotype. This chain uses TRBV12-3 or TRBV12-4 with TRBJ2-3; TRBD2 might be the D (6 bases). Trimming cost V 8 bases and J 4 bases, with 16 bases left between them. CDR3 length: 14 residues. For the CDR3, the DNA is TGTGCCAGCGAGTTATACGCGGGGTCAGATACGCAGTATTTT. Translation: CASELYAGSDTQYF.

This clonotype was seen ten or more times. V gene TRBV5-4 combines with J gene TRBJ2-2; D is possibly TRBD1 or TRBD2 (5 bases each). Trimming left V 0 bases short and J 6 bases short, with 6 bases between. The V gene's germline CDR1 is SGHNT and CDR2 YYREEE (reference sequence). The CDR3 consists of 13 residues. The CDR3 loop reads CASSLGGPGELFF. CDR3 sequence (DNA): TGTGCCAGCAGCTTGGGGGGACCCGGGGAGCTGTTTTTT.

At least ten counts were recorded for this clonotype. The rearrangement uses TRBV20-1 and TRBJ2-3, with 9 bases matching TRBD2. CDR3 size: 14 residues. Germline V lookup: CDR1 DFQATT, CDR2 SNEGSKA (reference sequence). Germline trimming cut 3 bases from V and 8 bases from J; bases unmatched to any gene: 9. The DNA for the CDR3 is TGCAGTGCTAGGCTCAGCGGGGGGCGGGGTACGCAGTATTTT. Translated, it gives CSARLSGGRGTQYF.

This clonotype was seen more than once but under ten times. The V call is TRBV7-9, the J call TRBJ2-3; 11 nucleotides align to TRBD1. Germline values: CDR1 SEHNR, CDR2 FQNEAQ (reference sequence). This CDR3 spans 17 amino acids. The junction had 8 bases not matched to a gene; V was cut back by 4 bases and J by 2 bases. The CDR3 spells CASSSQDRGRYTDTQYF. The CDR3 nucleotides are TGTGCCAGCAGCTCGCAGGACAGGGGGCGATACACAGATACGCAGTATTTT.

This clonotype came up a few times. This chain links TRBV4-1 with TRBJ2-2; D is perhaps TRBD1 (6 bases). Trimming stripped 3 bases from V and 4 bases from J, with 12 bases between. Germline values: CDR1 MGHRA, CDR2 YSYEKL. CDR3 length equals 15 residues. The CDR3 DNA is TGCGCCAGCAGCCAGAATACAGGGATCACCGGGGAGCTGTTTTTT. Translated, it gives CASSQNTGITGELFF.

This chain links TRBV7-9 with TRBJ1-2; TRBD1 agrees at 8 bases. There are 17 residues in the CDR3. V dropped 6 bases and J dropped 0; count of bases not matched to a gene: 12. Germline-derived CDR1 and CDR2 are SEHNR and FQNEAQ (reference sequence). This CDR3 is CASRPATGGTSNYGYTF. The CDR3, as DNA: TGTGCCAGCAGGCCCGCTACAGGGGGAACCTCTAACTATGGCTACACCTTC.

This chain joins TRBV20-1 and TRBJ2-5; D could derive from TRBD1 or TRBD2 (5 bases each). The CDR3 length is 14 residues. Trimming removed 6 bases at V and 7 bases at J, with 21 bases between. The V gene's germline CDR1 is DFQATT and CDR2 SNEGSKA (reference sequence). CDR3 in DNA: TGCAGTGCCCAGAGGGGCAGTCCAAGGTTGACCCAGTACTTC. Translating gives CSAQRGSPRLTQYF.